This T cell receptor beta chain was obtained from a study of a mutant IDH1 vaccine in newly diagnosed glioma. The time point was: baseline, week 1 (first vaccination visit). Treatment specified: pre-vaccination baseline after standard-of-care therapy. Data came from immunoSEQ multiplex PCR; TCRdb stores just in-frame clones and leaves some out. The table has about 66,000 clones, 86% seen once. The CDR3 sequence is 14 residues long. Germline CDR1 and CDR2: SGDLS and YYNGEE. Trimming took off 0 bases at V and 6 bases at J, with 9 bases between the two ends. Material: PBMCs, obtained from a glioma patient treated with radiotherapy, temozolomide or both. V and J are TRBV9 and TRBJ2-2; D is ambiguous. The TCR was taken from a man aged 25 to 40 with glioma. The CDR3 is CASSVVGSPGELFF. CDR3 sequence (DNA): TGTGCCAGCAGCGTAGTGGGTAGCCCCGGGGAGCTGTTTTTT.